The rows below give T cell receptor beta chains drawn from one sample of a study of T cells in Graves' hyperthyroidism and ophthalmopathy. TCRdb independently ran MiXCR on the multiplex PCR reads; one entry per CDR3 protein. The sample carries some 300,000 distinct CDR3 sequences, over 15% recorded once. Sequenced sample: blood. The receptors stem from a man in his thirties or forties with Graves' hyperthyroidism. The CDR3 runs from the conserved cysteine through the conserved F or W. A D gene is named only where the DNA matches it firmly. The listing skips clone size in some rows; elsewhere it reads once, few, many or a size class.

TRBJ1-6 | many | TRBV27 | 14 | NA | CASSLPGENSPLHF | TGTGCCAGCAGTTTGCCCGGGGAGAATTCACCCCTCCACTTT
TRBJ1-1 | many | TRBV3-1 | 13 | NA | CASSQEGRTEAFF | TGTGCCAGCAGCCAAGAGGGGCGGACTGAAGCTTTCTTT
TRBJ2-7 | many | TRBV11-2 | 14 | NA | CASSENRVTYEQYF | TGTGCCAGCAGCGAGAACAGGGTTACCTACGAGCAGTACTTC
TRBJ2-3 | many | TRBV7-2 | 16 | NA | CASSQDRSRPTDTQYF | TGTGCCAGCAGCCAAGACAGGAGCCGTCCCACAGATACGCAGTATTTT
TRBJ1-4 | NA | TRBV20-1 | 15 | NA | CSARVQGAGNEKLFF | TGCAGTGCCAGGGTACAGGGAGCGGGTAATGAAAAACTGTTTTTT
TRBJ2-7 | NA | TRBV7-9 | 15 | TRBD2 | CASRKSGDAGSEQYF | TGTGCCAGCAGGAAAAGCGGGGACGCGGGGAGCGAGCAGTACTTC
TRBJ1-5 | many | TRBV20-1 | 14 | TRBD1 | CSAPDRAGNQPQHF | TGCAGTGCTCCGGACAGGGCTGGCAATCAGCCCCAGCATTTT
TRBJ2-5 | NA | TRBV19 | 14 | TRBD2 | CASSMQREMETQYF | TGTGCCAGTAGTATGCAGCGGGAGATGGAGACCCAGTACTTC
TRBJ1-3 | many | TRBV20-1 | 15 | NA | CSARDYPSSGNTIYF | TGCAGTGCTAGAGATTACCCCAGCTCTGGAAACACCATATATTTT
TRBJ2-1 | NA | TRBV6-1 | 14 | TRBD1 | CASSSRGTYNEQFF | TGTGCCAGCAGCTCCAGGGGGACCTACAATGAGCAGTTCTTC
TRBJ1-1 | few | TRBV3-1 | 13 | NA | CASQWGTNTEAFF | TGTGCCAGCCAGTGGGGAACGAACACTGAAGCTTTCTTT
TRBJ1-6 | many | TRBV3-1 | 13 | TRBD1 | CASSRDDREALHF | TGTGCCAGCAGCCGGGACGACAGGGAGGCCCTCCACTTT
TRBJ2-3 | many | TRBV6-1 | 16 | TRBD1 | CASSEAQQGVRDTQYF | TGTGCCAGCAGTGAAGCGCAACAGGGGGTCAGGGATACGCAGTATTTT
TRBJ2-3 | many | TRBV11-3 | 16 | NA | CASSLGPPSTTDTQYF | TGTGCCAGCAGCTTAGGCCCCCCCAGCACCACAGATACGCAGTATTTT
TRBJ1-5 | NA | TRBV6-1 | 13 | NA | CASRPSLGQPQHF | TGTGCCAGCAGGCCCAGTCTGGGCCAGCCCCAGCATTTT
TRBJ1-1 | NA | TRBV4-1 | 15 | NA | CASSQEYRVDTEAFF | TGCGCCAGCAGCCAAGAATACAGGGTGGACACTGAAGCTTTCTTT
TRBJ2-7 | many | TRBV3-1 | 14 | TRBD2 | CASSQGTSWGEQYF | TGTGCCAGCAGCCAAGGGACTAGCTGGGGCGAGCAGTACTTC
TRBJ1-1 | NA | TRBV19 | 13 | NA | CASALGPSAGAFF | TGTGCCAGTGCCCTGGGCCCTTCGGCGGGAGCTTTCTTT
TRBJ2-7 | NA | TRBV5-4 | 11 | NA | CASSLGYEQCF | TGTGCCAGCAGCTTGGGTTACGAGCAGTGCTTC
TRBJ2-5 | few | TRBV24-1 | 13 | TRBD1 | CATGTEVQETQYF | TGTGCCACCGGGACAGAGGTCCAAGAGACCCAGTACTTC
TRBJ1-1 | many | TRBV5-1 | 11 | NA | CASSFGDEAFF | TGCGCCAGCAGTTTCGGCGATGAAGCTTTCTTT
TRBJ1-1 | NA | TRBV29-1 | 18 | NA | CSVEDLVQGAGQSTEAFF | TGCAGCGTTGAAGATCTGGTCCAGGGAGCAGGTCAGAGCACTGAAGCTTTCTTT
TRBJ2-7 | few | TRBV4-1 | 15 | TRBD1 | CASSLLRQGPYEQYF | TGCGCCAGCAGCCTTTTGAGACAGGGACCCTACGAGCAGTACTTC
TRBJ1-3 | NA | TRBV20-1 | 14 | NA | CSARGSSSGNTIYF | TGCAGTGCTAGAGGTTCCTCCTCTGGAAACACCATATATTTT
TRBJ2-5 | NA | TRBV2 | 12 | NA | CASMRDISSQYF | TGTGCCAGCATGCGGGATATATCGTCCCAGTACTTC
TRBJ2-7 | many | TRBV6-5 | 17 | NA | CASSYSNPRLSSYEQYF | TGTGCCAGCAGTTACTCAAACCCCAGGTTAAGCTCCTACGAGCAGTACTTC
TRBJ1-5 | many | TRBV30 | 11 | NA | CAWGANQPQHF | TGTGCCTGGGGGGCAAATCAGCCCCAGCATTTT